This T cell receptor (beta chain) was identified in a study of CD8 T cells in ankylosing spondylitis. CDR1 and CDR2 from the germline V gene are SQVTM and ANQGSEA. Trimming stripped 6 bases from V and 4 bases from J, with 18 bases between. The CDR3 is 14 amino acids. Whole-study results and caveats: Peripheral blood held disease-linked clones only at relatively low frequency, and these were CD8+. Seemingly characteristic of ankylosing spondylitis blood was a TCR beta motif consisting of 7 or 8 highly homologous variants. Earlier authors reported some of these motif variants in reactive arthritis synovial fluid and blood.

TCRdb processed the 5' RACE reads anew with MiXCR; each CDR3 protein has one entry. The sample holds a few hundred thousand distinct CDR3 sequences, 15% to 25% seen once. In this sample, this clonotype turned up a few times. Its antigen is unidentified. The source material was blood, either unsorted or a sorted T cell fraction (not recorded which). This rearrangement joins TRBV29-1 to TRBJ1-1; maybe TRBD1 (5 bases). This sequence originates from a male donor with ankylosing spondylitis or in good health (not recorded which). The CDR3 sequence is CSVRTQAGITEAFF. Here the CDR3 DNA reads TGCAGCGTCAGAACTCAAGCAGGGATCACTGAAGCTTTCTTT.